Presented here are 24 T cell receptor beta chains from one specimen sequenced in a study of technical replicates of blood from a handful of donors. The assay was immunoSEQ multiplex PCR, and TCRdb's table has in-frame clones only and misses some. The data contain about 98,000 clones, nearly 97% of them singletons. The source material was T cells isolated from PBMCs. These receptors were obtained from a human donor in good health.

The rearrangement joins TRBV4-1 to TRBJ1-5; D uncertain. Germline V gene lookup returns CDR1 MGHRA and CDR2 YSYEKL. The CDR3 spans 18 residues. With 3 bases removed from V and 0 bases from J, the gap between germline ends came to 18 bases. The CDR3 DNA reads TGCGCCAGCAGCCATCGCGACACCCGGCTCTATAGCAATCAGCCCCAGCATTTT. Translation gives CASSHRDTRLYSNQPQHF.

CDR3 sequence reads: CASSGPGTAATNEKLFF. CDR3 nucleotides: TGTGCCAGCAGTGGCCCGGGGACAGCCGCAACTAATGAAAAACTGTTTTTT. The J gene is TRBJ1-4, the V gene TRBV2; 7 bases are a match to TRBD1. The CDR3 is 17 residues long. Germline V gives CDR1 SNHLY, CDR2 FYNNEI. V was pared by 4 bases and J by 0 bases, with 8 bases of the junction left unmatched.

The V and J genes are TRBV18 and TRBJ2-7; D perhaps matches TRBD1 (5 bases). With 6 bases removed from V and 6 bases from J, the gap between germline ends came to 12 bases. The germline CDR1 and CDR2 sequences are KGHSH and LQKENI. The CDR3 loop spans 12 amino acids. The CDR3 spells CASSFQGSEQYF. The CDR3 bases are TGTGCCAGCTCGTTCCAGGGCTCCGAGCAGTACTTC.

The chain is built from TRBV11-3 and TRBJ2-7; D not certain. Looked up from germline, CDR1 is SGHNT and CDR2 is YENEEA. V lost 8 bases and J lost 1, with 12 bases in between. This CDR3 has 13 amino acids. The CDR3 protein is CASGNTGSYEQYF. The CDR3 DNA is TGTGCCAGCGGTAATACGGGTTCCTACGAGCAGTACTTC.

The V and J genes are TRBV19 and TRBJ1-2; 9 bases line up with TRBD1. The ends lost 0 bases at V and 6 bases at J; junction bases unmatched: 14. The CDR3 runs 18 residues. The germline V gene has CDR1 LNHDA and CDR2 SQIVND (reference sequence). For the CDR3, the DNA is TGTGCCAGTAGTATAGATCCGAACGGGACAGGGAAAAAGAATGGCTACACCTTC. Amino acid sequence: CASSIDPNGTGKKNGYTF.

The rearrangement links TRBV4-2 to TRBJ2-1; 11 bases are shared with TRBD1. Germline lookup yields CDR1 LGHNA and CDR2 YNFKEQ. CDR3 size: 17 residues. With 1 base clipped from V and 10 bases from J, the junction kept 12 bases outside the gene matches. The CDR3 spells CASSQAFAGQGAQEQFF. In nucleotides, the CDR3 is TGTGCCAGCAGCCAAGCGTTCGCAGGACAGGGGGCACAGGAGCAGTTCTTC.

The chain combines TRBV7-6 with TRBJ1-5, with D possibly TRBD1 on 5 matching bases. This CDR3 has 14 residues. Looked up from germline, CDR1 is SGHVS and CDR2 is FNYEAQ. The V end was cut by 4 bases, the J end by 3 bases, with 10 bases between. The CDR3 here is CASSSQANNQPQHF. The CDR3 DNA is TGTGCCAGCAGCTCACAGGCAAACAATCAGCCCCAGCATTTT. The complete variable domain, with remaining parts taken from reference TRBV7-6 and TRBJ1-5, reads GAGVSQSPRYKVTKRGQDVALRCDPISGHVSLYWYRQALGQGPEFLTYFNYEAQQDKSGLPNDRFSAERPEGSISTLTIQRTEQRDSAMYRCASSSQANNQPQHFGDGTRLSIL.

The chain links TRBV9 to TRBJ2-1, with D uncertain. The CDR3 sequence is 14 residues long. CDR1 is SGDLS, CDR2 YYNGEE, per germline. Trimming removed 0 bases at V and 3 bases at J, with 7 bases between. CDR3: CASSVVARYNEQFF. Here the CDR3 DNA reads TGTGCCAGCAGCGTAGTGGCTCGCTACAATGAGCAGTTCTTC.

This chain uses TRBV5-8 with TRBJ1-5; 7 bases align to TRBD1. V shed 4 bases and J 4 bases; nucleotides not matched to a gene: 11. CDR3 length equals 16 residues. Germline CDR1 is SGHTS and CDR2 is YDEGEE. Here the CDR3 reads CASSPPDRWSNQPQHF. As DNA, the CDR3 is TGTGCCAGCAGCCCTCCGGACAGGTGGTCGAATCAGCCCCAGCATTTT.

This sequence joins TRBV9 and TRBJ2-3; 10 nucleotides line up with TRBD2. Germline CDR1 SGDLS, CDR2 YYNGEE. The CDR3 runs to 16 residues. Trimming cost V 3 bases and J 0 bases; bases outside gene matches: 4. This CDR3 is CASSAGLANSTDTQYF. CDR3 nucleotides: TGTGCCAGCAGCGCGGGACTAGCGAATAGCACAGATACGCAGTATTTT.

The chain carries TRBV6-1 and TRBJ1-4; no clear D gene. Germline assignment: CDR1 MNHNS and CDR2 SASEGT. Between the trimmed V and J ends, which lost 4 bases and 12 bases, there was a span of 9 bases. The CDR3 loop spans 11 amino acids. The CDR3 nucleotides are TGTGCCAGCAGTGGGAGGGTGCAACTGTTTTTT. Its translation: CASSGRVQLFF.

The genes are TRBV6-5 and TRBJ1-2; perhaps TRBD1 as D (6 bases). The CDR3 is made up of 16 amino acids. Germline lookup yields CDR1 MNHEY and CDR2 SVGAGI. The germline V and J ends were trimmed by 3 bases and 5 bases, with 19 bases remaining between them. The CDR3 is CASSYDTGWGDYGYTF. The CDR3 DNA sequence: TGTGCCAGCAGTTATGACACAGGGTGGGGTGATTATGGCTACACCTTC.

The chain links TRBV6-5 to TRBJ1-1, with D unresolved. CDR3 length equals 14 residues. Looked up from germline, CDR1 is MNHEY and CDR2 is SVGAGI. Between the trimmed V and J ends, which lost 5 bases and 7 bases, there was a span of 17 bases. The CDR3: CASSIGAGRDEAFF. For the CDR3, the DNA is TGTGCCAGCAGTATCGGTGCTGGGCGGGATGAAGCTTTCTTT.

This rearrangement joins TRBV6-5 to TRBJ2-7; TRBD1 matches 10 bases. The CDR3 totals 14 residues. CDR1 is MNHEY, CDR2 SVGAGI, per germline. V lost 2 bases and J lost 5; bases outside the gene matches: 3. CDR3 sequence: CASSYETGGDEQYF. CDR3 in DNA: TGTGCCAGCAGTTACGAGACAGGGGGCGACGAGCAGTACTTC.

The rearrangement uses TRBV19 and TRBJ1-1, with D unclear. With 10 bases removed from V and 4 bases from J, the gap between germline ends came to 13 bases. The CDR3 consists of 12 residues. CDR1 LNHDA and CDR2 SQIVND come from the germline V gene (reference sequence). CDR3 protein: CATRWQATEAFF. In DNA form, the CDR3 reads TGTGCCACCCGGTGGCAGGCCACTGAAGCTTTCTTT.

The chain links TRBV14 to TRBJ1-3, with D tentatively TRBD1 (6 bases). The CDR3 contains 15 residues. Germline-derived CDR1 and CDR2 are SGHDN and FVKESK. Trimming cost V 5 bases and J 0 bases, with 11 bases left between them. The CDR3 protein is CASSVTGSSGNTIYF. DNA of the CDR3: TGTGCCAGCAGCGTAACAGGGTCCTCTGGAAACACCATATATTTT. The whole variable domain, remainder taken from reference TRBV14 and TRBJ1-3, is EAGVTQFPSHSVIEKGQTVTLRCDPISGHDNLYWYRRVMGKEIKFLLHFVKESKQDESGMPNNRFLAERTGGTYSTLKVQPAELEDSGVYFCASSVTGSSGNTIYFGEGSWLTVV.

This chain connects TRBV29-1 to TRBJ1-1, with unresolved D. The CDR3 extends over 15 amino acids. Germline V CDR1 and CDR2: SQVTM, ANQGSEA. The V end lost 2 bases, the J end lost 1 base, and 14 bases lay between the germline ends. CDR3 sequence (DNA): TGCAGCGTTGAATGGGGAGGGCACACGAACACTGAAGCTTTCTTT. Its translation is CSVEWGGHTNTEAFF.

The CDR3, as DNA: TGCGCCAGCAGCCAAGTGGCGGGAGGTTACGAGCAGTACTTC. Its protein is CASSQVAGGYEQYF. This chain joins TRBV4-1 and TRBJ2-7, with TRBD2 identical over 8 bases. The trim removed 1 base at V and 4 bases at J, leaving 3 bases unmatched. The germline V gene has CDR1 MGHRA and CDR2 YSYEKL. There are 14 residues in the CDR3.

The chain's CDR3 is CASSSSGQGNTEAFF. For the CDR3, the DNA is TGTGCCAGCAGCTCGTCGGGACAGGGAAACACTGAAGCTTTCTTT. The V and J genes are TRBV7-3 and TRBJ1-1; 9 bases line up with TRBD1. In germline, CDR1 is SGHTA, CDR2 FQGTGA. The trim removed 4 bases at V and 2 bases at J, leaving 5 bases unmatched. This CDR3 has 15 residues.

The chain is built from TRBV27 and TRBJ2-5; TRBD2 is a possible D gene (5 bases). The CDR3 is 14 residues long. Germline V lookup: CDR1 MNHEY, CDR2 SMNVEV (reference sequence). V dropped 1 base and J dropped 1 base, with 7 bases sitting between them. Here the CDR3 reads CASSLFSAQETQYF. Here the CDR3 DNA reads TGTGCCAGCAGTTTATTTAGCGCCCAAGAGACCCAGTACTTC.

The chain uses TRBV6-1 and TRBJ2-7; a weak D match, TRBD2 (6 bases). Germline CDR1 MNHNS, CDR2 SASEGT. With 5 bases removed from V and 3 bases from J, the gap between germline ends came to 17 bases. The CDR3 is 15 amino acids. In DNA form, the CDR3 reads TGTGCCAGCAGTATACCGGGACTGGGATACTACGAGCAGTACTTC. This translates into CASSIPGLGYYEQYF.

The rearrangement joins TRBV27 to TRBJ2-5, with unresolved D. Looked up from germline, CDR1 is MNHEY and CDR2 is SMNVEV (reference sequence). This CDR3 region has 14 residues. Deletions cut 1 base from V and 3 bases from J, with 9 bases between. In DNA form, the CDR3 reads TGTGCCAGCAGTTTATTGGGCACCAAAGAGACCCAGTACTTC. Its translation: CASSLLGTKETQYF.

The chain combines TRBV5-8 with TRBJ1-2; 7 positions match TRBD1. V gave up 0 bases and J gave up 8 bases; unmatched junction bases: 10. The CDR3 extends over 15 amino acids. Germline lookup yields CDR1 SGHTS and CDR2 YDEGEE. As DNA, the CDR3 is TGTGCCAGCAGCTTGGGTGTTCGGGGGACAGCGGGCTACACCTTC. Translated, it gives CASSLGVRGTAGYTF.

The chain uses TRBV7-9 and TRBJ2-2, with D tentatively TRBD1 (6 bases). CDR1 SEHNR and CDR2 FQNEAQ come from the germline V gene (reference sequence). The CDR3 runs to 15 residues. The V and J ends lost 5 bases and 7 bases respectively, with 17 bases between them. The CDR3 sequence: CASSATGFGGGELFF. The CDR3 DNA sequence: TGTGCCAGCAGCGCGACAGGTTTTGGGGGCGGGGAGCTGTTTTTT.